The entry below gives a single T cell receptor (beta chain) sequence along with its context. These data originate in a study of T-cell reconstitution after alpha-beta-depleted transplantation in children. The TCRbeta library incorporated unique molecular identifiers. TCRdb reprocessed the PCR reads via MiXCR and lists one record per CDR3 protein. Found here are some 350,000 distinct CDR3 sequences, approximately 10% of them singletons; the top ten hold around 2.5%. The CDR3 has 16 amino acids. Losses at the gene ends were 3 bases for V and 4 bases for J; bases not matched to a gene: 10. Germline lookup yields CDR1 LGHNA and CDR2 YSLEER.

The sequence was collected from a human donor who donated a stem cell graft to a child with acute lymphoblastic leukemia. The sequencing used PBMCs from the stem cell graft donor, collected from the stem cell graft. The chain links TRBV4-3 to TRBJ1-2; TRBD1 aligns across 8 bases. Here the CDR3 DNA reads TGCGCCAGCAGCCAGGACACAGGGGGGAAAATCTATGGCTACACCTTC. As protein: CASSQDTGGKIYGYTF.